A single T cell receptor beta chain is shown here with its context. Its antigen is undetermined. The table came from immunoSEQ multiplex PCR; TCRdb's copy has only in-frame clones and leaves some out. Of some 74,000 clones detected, approximately 83% appear once; the ten largest clones hold 0.5% to 0.55%. This sample was included in a study of OX40 agonist ivuxolimab in advanced cancers. Study information: Treatment of patients was with ivuxolimab, an agonistic anti-OX40 (CD134) antibody.

Findings of the study overall: CD4+ and CD8+ T cells in blood underwent clonal expansion by week 6 at 0.1 to 3.0 mg/kg. Some nonresponders likewise displayed low normalized T-cell clonal expansion.

Here the sequenced sample was CD4+ or CD8+ T cells sorted from blood, taken in a trial of the OX40 agonist ivuxolimab. The sequence derives from an adult with an advanced solid tumor such as melanoma, head and neck, liver or kidney cancer.

This CDR3 reads CAISESGGAKNIQYF. The CDR3 DNA reads as TGTGCCATCAGTGAGTCGGGGGGCGCGAAAAACATTCAGTACTTC. The rearrangement links TRBV10-3 to TRBJ2-4; TRBD1 or TRBD2 may be the D gene (6 bases each). The V and J ends lost 0 bases and 4 bases respectively, with 10 bases between them. The CDR3 runs 15 residues. In germline, CDR1 is ENHRY, CDR2 SYGVKD.